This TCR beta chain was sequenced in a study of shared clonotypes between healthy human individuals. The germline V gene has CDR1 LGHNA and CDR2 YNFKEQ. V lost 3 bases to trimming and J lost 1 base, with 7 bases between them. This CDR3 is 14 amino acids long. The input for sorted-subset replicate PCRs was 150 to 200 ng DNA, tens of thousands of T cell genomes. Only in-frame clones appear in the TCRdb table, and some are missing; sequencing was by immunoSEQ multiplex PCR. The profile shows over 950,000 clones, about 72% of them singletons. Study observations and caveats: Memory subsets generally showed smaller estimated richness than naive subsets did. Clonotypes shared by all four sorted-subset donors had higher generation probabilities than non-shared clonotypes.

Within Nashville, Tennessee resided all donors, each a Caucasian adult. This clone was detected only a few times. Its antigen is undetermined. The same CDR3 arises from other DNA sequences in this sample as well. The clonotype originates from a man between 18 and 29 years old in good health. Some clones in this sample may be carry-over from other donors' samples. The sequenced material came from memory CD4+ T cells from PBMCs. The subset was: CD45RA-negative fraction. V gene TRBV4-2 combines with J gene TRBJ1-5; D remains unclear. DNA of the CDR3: TGTGCCAGCAGCCAGGCCGGCAGCAATCAGCCCCAGCATTTT. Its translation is CASSQAGSNQPQHF.